Described below is a single TCR beta chain sequence and its context. Across about 22 US areas, participants ranged in age from roughly 18 to 95 years. Researchers sorted participants into cohorts using their self-reported clinical history. These data originate in a study of blood T cell repertoires in COVID-19. Whole-study context: The analysed material was cDNA or gDNA that came from T cells, B-cell-depleted T cells, or PBMCs.

CDR1 is SGHTS, CDR2 YDEGEE, per germline. V was cut by 3 bases and J by 0 bases, with 13 bases left in between. This CDR3 is built from 15 residues. Per the authors' pipeline: Nucleated cell number was recorded as an estimate derived from reference gene primer amplification. Method: immunoSEQ multiplex PCR; TCRdb's copy keeps in-frame clones and lacks some. That table furnishes V, J and clone size, whereas the DNA furnished D and trimming. The repertoire has hundreds of thousands of clones, about nine tenths of them found once; the top ten carry 3%. The chain recombines TRBV5-8 with TRBJ2-7; D gene uncertain. The TCR comes from a woman in her forties or fifties who had recovered from COVID-19. The sequencing input was PBMCs or T cells enriched from blood (not recorded which). The CDR3 nucleotides are TGTGCCAGCAGCTCGGGTGGGTTTCTCTCCTACGAGCAGTACTTC. Its protein is CASSSGGFLSYEQYF.